The 27 T cell receptor beta chains below all came from one sample that was sequenced in a study of Ad26.COV2.S vaccination and SARS-CoV-2 variants. This table comes from immunoSEQ multiplex PCR, and its TCRdb copy is limited to in-frame clones, with some not included. The sample includes fewer than 900,000 clones, roughly 90% of them seen just once. Treatment defined: 15 to 20 received Ad26.COV2.S at low or high dose, single or two shots; several received placebo; per-sample allocation not given. Collection of samples fell on day 63 after the first vaccine or placebo injection. This specimen consisted of peripheral blood, obtained in a trial of Ad26.COV2.S vaccine versus placebo. The receptors originated from a person between 18 and 65 years old who received the Ad26.COV2.S COVID-19 vaccine or a placebo.

The chain joins TRBV5-1 to TRBJ1-1; TRBD1 might be the D (5 bases). V lost 0 bases and J 1 base, leaving 10 bases between the germline ends. Per germline, CDR1 SGHRS and CDR2 YFSETQ. CDR3 length: 15 amino acids. DNA of the CDR3: TGCGCCAGCAGCTTGGAAGGGACGACGAACACTGAAGCTTTCTTT. Translated: CASSLEGTTNTEAFF. Full variable domain (rest looked up from reference TRBV5-1 and TRBJ1-1): KAGVTQTPRYLIKTRGQQVTLSCSPISGHRSVSWYQQTPGQGLQFLFEYFSETQRNKGNFPGRFSGRQFSNSRSEMNVSTLELGDSALYLCASSLEGTTNTEAFFGQGTRLTVV.

The chain uses TRBV2 and TRBJ2-7; 9 nucleotides match TRBD1. The CDR3 loop spans 17 amino acids. Germline values: CDR1 SNHLY, CDR2 FYNNEI. Trimming removed 6 bases from V and 5 bases from J; junction bases left unmatched: 17. CDR3 residues: CASRQPLLRDRENEQYF. The CDR3, as DNA: TGTGCCAGCAGACAACCTCTCCTCCGGGACAGGGAGAACGAGCAGTACTTC. Full variable domain (missing parts from reference TRBV2 and TRBJ2-7): EPEVTQTPSHQVTQMGQEVILRCVPISNHLYFYWYRQILGQKVEFLVSFYNNEISEKSEIFDDQFSVERPDGSNFTLKIRSTKLEDSAMYFCASRQPLLRDRENEQYFGPGTRLTVT.

The CDR3 loop is CASTYTTQGNTEAFF. CDR3 in DNA: TGTGCCAGCACCTATACAACCCAGGGGAACACTGAAGCTTTCTTT. The chain has TRBV7-9 and TRBJ1-1; weak D call: TRBD1 (5 bases). Germline V lookup: CDR1 SEHNR, CDR2 FQNEAQ (reference sequence). With 7 bases removed from V and 1 base from J, the gap between germline ends came to 16 bases. The CDR3 covers 15 residues.

This chain uses TRBV3-1 (or the pseudogene TRBV3-2) with TRBJ1-1; D perhaps matches TRBD1 (5 bases). There are 18 residues in the CDR3. Deletions cut 3 bases from V and 1 base from J, with 21 bases between. Per germline, CDR1 LGHDT and CDR2 YNNKEL (reference sequence). Written as DNA, the CDR3 is TGTGCCAGCAGCCAGGTCCAGGGTCCGCTTGGGCAGAACACTGAAGCTTTCTTT. Protein sequence: CASSQVQGPLGQNTEAFF.

This chain uses TRBV6-2 or TRBV6-3 with TRBJ1-1, with D tentatively TRBD1 (5 bases). This CDR3 is built from 13 residues. V lost 6 bases and J lost 1, with 9 bases in between. CDR1 and CDR2 from the germline V gene are MNHEY and SVGEGT. The CDR3 spells CASSKQANTEAFF. CDR3 sequence (DNA): TGTGCCAGCAGCAAACAGGCGAACACTGAAGCTTTCTTT.

The chain links TRBV7-6 to TRBJ2-2; D is possibly TRBD2 (6 bases). This CDR3 region has 15 residues. CDR1 SGHVS and CDR2 FNYEAQ come from the germline V gene. The V end lost 3 bases, the J end lost 1 base, and 9 bases lay between the germline ends. The CDR3 nucleotides are TGTGCCAGCAGCTTTCTAGCGCAGAACACCGGGGAGCTGTTTTTT. Residues: CASSFLAQNTGELFF.

The CDR3: CASSAQGSTDTQYF. DNA of the CDR3: TGTGCCAGCAGTGCACAGGGAAGCACAGATACGCAGTATTTT. The rearrangement uses TRBV2 and TRBJ2-3; D is perhaps TRBD1 (6 bases). The CDR3 sequence is 14 residues long. Germline values: CDR1 SNHLY, CDR2 FYNNEI. Trimming stripped 4 bases from V and 0 bases from J, with 8 bases between.

The chain is built from TRBV5-8 and TRBJ1-1; the D gene is possibly TRBD1 (5 bases). Between the trimmed V and J ends, which lost 4 bases and 1 base, there was a span of 11 bases. Germline V gene lookup returns CDR1 SGHTS and CDR2 YDEGEE. This CDR3 spans 14 amino acids. CDR3 nucleotide sequence: TGTGCCAGCAGCCCAACCGGGGCGAACACTGAAGCTTTCTTT. The encoded protein is CASSPTGANTEAFF.

The CDR3 is CAWSDPRQSSYNSPLHF. CDR3 bases: TGTGCCTGGAGTGACCCCAGACAGAGCTCCTATAATTCACCCCTCCACTTT. The genes are TRBV30 and TRBJ1-6, with D maybe TRBD1 (5 bases). This CDR3 contains 17 residues. CDR1 and CDR2 (germline): GTSNPN, SVGIG (reference sequence). Trimming took off 1 base at V and 0 bases at J, with 13 bases between the two ends.

The rearrangement links TRBV10-1 to TRBJ2-7; 8 positions agree with TRBD2. This CDR3 spans 16 amino acids. From germline, CDR1 is WNHNN and CDR2 SYGVQD (reference sequence). J gave up 3 bases and V 0 bases, and 7 bases lay outside the gene matches. The CDR3 here is CASSESLAGRIYEQYF. The CDR3 DNA reads as TGCGCCAGCAGTGAGTCTCTAGCGGGTCGGATCTACGAGCAGTACTTC.

The J gene is TRBJ2-7, the V gene TRBV7-6, with D perhaps matching TRBD1 (5 bases). Looked up from germline, CDR1 is SGHVS and CDR2 is FNYEAQ. The CDR3 has 15 residues. The V and J ends lost 5 bases and 0 bases respectively, with 14 bases between them. This CDR3 is CASSADTASSYEQYF. CDR3 in DNA: TGTGCCAGCAGCGCGGACACCGCGAGCTCCTACGAGCAGTACTTC.

This chain joins TRBV7-9 and TRBJ2-3; D ambiguous. Germline CDR1 is SEHNR and CDR2 is FQNEAQ (reference sequence). V was trimmed by 3 bases and J by 2 bases, leaving 6 bases between them. The CDR3 is 13 amino acids. Written as DNA, the CDR3 is TGTGCCAGCAGCTTCTTAAACACAGATACGCAGTATTTT. Protein sequence: CASSFLNTDTQYF.

This clone occurred once. This sequence joins TRBV6-6 and TRBJ2-7, with D possibly TRBD2 on 5 matching bases. Germline V gene sequence: CDR1 MNHNY, CDR2 SVGAGI (reference sequence). Trimming took 2 bases from V and 2 from J, leaving 10 bases between them. The length of the CDR3 is 14 residues. In DNA, the CDR3 is TGTGCCAGCAGTTACGGCGGGTCCGCCTACGAGCAGTACTTC. Amino acids: CASSYGGSAYEQYF.

The chain couples TRBV3-1 (or the pseudogene TRBV3-2) to TRBJ2-7, with 7 bases fitting TRBD1. This CDR3 has 14 amino acids. The trim removed 0 bases at V and 6 bases at J, leaving 5 bases unmatched. Per germline, CDR1 LGHDT and CDR2 YNNKEL (reference sequence). CDR3 DNA sequence: TGTGCCAGCAGCCAAGAGATTAACAGGGGCGAGCAGTACTTC. This translates into CASSQEINRGEQYF.

This clone came up a few times. CDR3 amino acids: CASSTYRGEQYF. CDR3 DNA sequence: TGTGCCAGTAGTACCTACAGGGGCGAGCAGTACTTC. The V and J genes are TRBV19 and TRBJ2-7; 7 bases align to TRBD1. The V gene's germline CDR1 is LNHDA and CDR2 SQIVND (reference sequence). V shed 4 bases, J shed 6 bases, and the junction held 3 bases outside the gene matches. The CDR3 sequence is 12 residues long. The variable domain in full, completed from reference TRBV19 and TRBJ2-7, reads DGGITQSPKYLFRKEGQNVTLSCEQNLNHDAMYWYRQDPGQGLRLIYYSQIVNDFQKGDIAEGYSVSREKKESFPLTVTSAQKNPTAFYLCASSTYRGEQYFGPGTRLTVT.

This sequence joins TRBV7-6 and TRBJ2-7; 16 bases fit TRBD2. Germline V gene data show CDR1 as SGHVS and CDR2 as FNYEAQ. The J segment lost 3 bases and the V segment lost 1 base, leaving 3 bases of the junction unmatched. This CDR3 is built from 17 residues. The CDR3 DNA is TGTGCCAGCAGCTTAGAGGGACTAGCGGGAGGGCTCTACGAGCAGTACTTC. Protein sequence: CASSLEGLAGGLYEQYF.

Comment on this clone: This same CDR3 is encoded by further DNA sequences in the sample. The rearrangement links TRBV7-9 to TRBJ1-1; D is possibly TRBD1 (5 bases). CDR3 length: 14 residues. Germline V gives CDR1 SEHNR, CDR2 FQNEAQ (reference sequence). The V end was cut by 2 bases, the J end by 2 bases, with 9 bases between. This chain's CDR3 is CASSLLGVNTEAFF. The CDR3 nucleotides read TGTGCCAGCAGCTTATTGGGGGTTAACACTGAAGCTTTCTTT.

This sequence joins TRBV9 and TRBJ2-1; D is uncertain. Germline CDR1 reads SGDLS; CDR2 reads YYNGEE. Trimming took off 3 bases at V and 0 bases at J, with 10 bases between the two ends. This CDR3 is built from 15 residues. CDR3 in DNA: TGTGCCAGCAGCGCGACTGGGGTCTCCTACAATGAGCAGTTCTTC. Its protein is CASSATGVSYNEQFF.

J is TRBJ2-7 and V is TRBV2; 7 positions agree with TRBD1. The V gene's germline CDR1 is SNHLY and CDR2 FYNNEI. The CDR3 runs to 13 residues. V dropped 6 bases and J dropped 5; count of bases not matched to a gene: 7. The CDR3 DNA is TGTGCCAGCAGAAGCGACAGGGTCGACGAGCAGTACTTC. Protein sequence: CASRSDRVDEQYF.

The J gene is TRBJ2-7, the V gene TRBV6-6, with D unclear. V was clipped by 7 bases and J by 1 base, with 8 bases between them. The CDR3 has 12 amino acids. Germline V gives CDR1 MNHNY, CDR2 SVGAGI (reference sequence). The CDR3 DNA reads TGTGCCAGCACGCGCGGATCCTACGAGCAGTACTTC. Translated: CASTRGSYEQYF.

The chain employs TRBV7-9 and TRBJ2-1; 10 bases are a match to TRBD2. The CDR3 runs to 16 residues. With 5 bases clipped from V and 6 bases from J, the junction kept 10 bases outside the gene matches. Germline V gene lookup returns CDR1 SEHNR and CDR2 FQNEAQ (reference sequence). The CDR3 bases are TGTGCCAGCAGCCCCCAAGCGGGAGGGATTCGCAATGAGCAGTTCTTC. Residues: CASSPQAGGIRNEQFF.

CDR3: CASSLEGAGDEQFF. Written as DNA, the CDR3 is TGTGCCAGCAGCTTGGAGGGTGCGGGGGATGAGCAGTTCTTC. This chain connects TRBV5-4 to TRBJ2-1, with 7 bases matching TRBD2. J was trimmed by 8 bases and V by 0 bases; bases with no gene match: 5. This CDR3 spans 14 amino acids. Germline V gene lookup returns CDR1 SGHNT and CDR2 YYREEE (reference sequence).

This clone occurred many times. V gene TRBV10-3 combines with J gene TRBJ2-2, with 7 bases identical to TRBD1. Per the germline V gene, CDR1 is ENHRY and CDR2 is SYGVKD. The CDR3 extends over 14 amino acids. Germline trimming cut 9 bases from V and 0 bases from J; bases unmatched to any gene: 4. The CDR3 loop reads CAMQTGTNTGELFF. In DNA form, the CDR3 reads TGTGCCATGCAGACAGGGACGAACACCGGGGAGCTGTTTTTT.

Details on this clone: The sample has other DNA sequences that encode this CDR3 too. V usage is TRBV5-6 and J usage is TRBJ1-3, with D hard to call. The CDR3 spans 11 residues. Germline CDR1 and CDR2: SGHDT and YYEEEE. Trimming cost V 3 bases and J 2 bases, with 0 bases left between them. The CDR3, as DNA: TGTGCCAGCAGCTCTGGAAACACCATATATTTT. This codes for CASSSGNTIYF. Looking up the rest from reference TRBV5-6 and TRBJ1-3 gives the full variable domain: DAGVTQSPTHLIKTRGQQVTLRCSPKSGHDTVSWYQQALGQGPQFIFQYYEEEERQRGNFPDRFSGHQFPNYSSELNVNALLLGDSALYLCASSSGNTIYFGEGSWLTVV.

V gene TRBV7-2 combines with J gene TRBJ1-2, with D perhaps matching TRBD1 (5 bases). V was cut by 5 bases and J by 1 base, with 11 bases left in between. This CDR3 region has 14 residues. Germline lookup yields CDR1 SGHTA and CDR2 FQGNSA. CDR3 in amino acids: CASSLQEINYGYTF. The DNA of the CDR3 is TGTGCCAGCAGCCTACAGGAAATTAACTATGGCTACACCTTC.

Remarks on this clone: The same CDR3 arises from other DNA sequences in this sample as well. The chain has TRBV18 and TRBJ1-5; no firm D call. Germline lookup yields CDR1 KGHSH and CDR2 LQKENI. The V end was cut by 3 bases, the J end by 0 bases, with 3 bases between. This CDR3 region has 13 residues. For the CDR3, the DNA is TGTGCCAGCTCACCGGATAGCAATCAGCCCCAGCATTTT. This sequence encodes CASSPDSNQPQHF.

Comments on this clone: A far larger clone is only one base removed, so a read error is likely. The chain combines TRBV11-2 with TRBJ1-1; D remains ambiguous. Germline V gene lookup returns CDR1 SGHAT and CDR2 FQNNGV. This CDR3 contains 13 residues. The V end was cut by 5 bases, the J end by 0 bases, with 7 bases between. In DNA form, the CDR3 reads TGTGCCAGCAGCGCCAATTTGAACACTGAAGCTTTCTTT. Its translation: CASSANLNTEAFF.